This TCR beta chain appears in the sequencing data of a study of OX40 agonist ivuxolimab in advanced cancers. Study context: The study enrolled dose-escalation patients with hepatocellular carcinoma, melanoma, renal cell or head and neck cancer. People who had prior anti-PD-1, anti-PD-L1 or anti-CTLA-4 therapy could take part, and approximately 44% had some. General study results and limits: Low clonal expansion, among the lowest seen, marked partial responders at 0.1-3.0 mg/kg.

As to this clone: What it binds is unknown.

Data came from immunoSEQ multiplex PCR; TCRdb stores just in-frame clones and leaves some out. The table lists more than 40,000 clones, about 80% of them singletons. This CDR3 contains 15 residues. After removal of 5 bases from V and 9 bases from J, the junction contained 9 bases not matched to a gene. Germline V gene sequence: CDR1 LNHDA, CDR2 SQIVND (reference sequence). Patients had blood sampled at baseline and again on cycle 4 day 1 and cycle 7 day 1. The sequencing used CD4+ or CD8+ T cells sorted from blood, collected in a trial of the OX40 agonist ivuxolimab. V and J are TRBV19 and TRBJ2-1; 11 bases line up with TRBD2. This sequence originates from an adult with an advanced solid tumor such as melanoma, head and neck, liver or kidney cancer. As DNA, the CDR3 is TGTGCCAGTAGTCGTAGCGGGAGGGCCGCTGGTGAGCAGTTCTTC. Residues: CASSRSGRAAGEQFF.